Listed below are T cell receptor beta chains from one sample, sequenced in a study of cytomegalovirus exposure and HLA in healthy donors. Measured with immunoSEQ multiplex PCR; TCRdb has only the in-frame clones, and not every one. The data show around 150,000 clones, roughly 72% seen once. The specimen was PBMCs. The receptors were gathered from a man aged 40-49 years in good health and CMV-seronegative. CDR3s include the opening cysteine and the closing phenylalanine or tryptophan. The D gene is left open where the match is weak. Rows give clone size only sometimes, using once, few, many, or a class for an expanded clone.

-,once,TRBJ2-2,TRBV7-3,CASSFTGTGELFF,TGTGCCAGCAGCTTCACGGGAACCGGGGAGCTGTTTTTT
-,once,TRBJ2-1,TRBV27,CASSSNPGFEQFF,TGTGCCAGCAGTTCTAACCCAGGGTTTGAGCAGTTCTTC
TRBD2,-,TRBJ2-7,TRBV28,CASSPRAGTGRLAGGVGYEQYF,TGTGCCAGCAGTCCCAGGGCCGGGACAGGGCGTCTAGCGGGAGGAGTGGGCTACGAGCAGTACTTC
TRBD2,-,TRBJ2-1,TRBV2,CASTGGALSSYNEQFF,TGTGCCAGCACCGGGGGGGCCCTCAGCTCCTACAATGAGCAGTTCTTC
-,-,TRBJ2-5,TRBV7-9,CASSLWGGEETQYF,TGTGCCAGCAGCTTGTGGGGGGGCGAGGAGACCCAGTACTTC
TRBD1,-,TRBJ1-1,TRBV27,CASSPARTGVEAFF,TGTGCCAGCAGTCCGGCACGAACAGGGGTTGAAGCTTTCTTT
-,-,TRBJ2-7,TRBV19,CASSETAAYEQYF,TGTGCCAGTAGCGAGACGGCGGCATACGAGCAGTACTTC
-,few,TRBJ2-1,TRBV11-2,CASSAIFEQFF,TGTGCCAGCAGCGCTATATTTGAGCAGTTCTTC
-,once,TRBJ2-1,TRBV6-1,CASSEDPLAGWNEQFF,TGTGCCAGCAGTGAAGATCCACTAGCAGGATGGAATGAGCAGTTCTTC
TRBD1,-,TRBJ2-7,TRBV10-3,CAISESLTGLGF,TGTGCCATCAGTGAGTCACTGACAGGGTTAGGATTC
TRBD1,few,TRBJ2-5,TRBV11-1,CASSPGTGFQETQYF,TGTGCCAGCAGCCCGGGGACAGGGTTTCAAGAGACCCAGTACTTC
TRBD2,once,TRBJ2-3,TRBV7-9,CASSSGLAGLGPADTQYF,TGTGCCAGCAGCTCCGGACTAGCGGGTTTGGGACCCGCAGATACGCAGTATTTT
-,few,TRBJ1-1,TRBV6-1,CASCSGQGFFEAFF,TGTGCCAGCTGCTCTGGGCAGGGATTTTTTGAAGCTTTCTTT
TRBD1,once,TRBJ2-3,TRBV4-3,CASSPKFRGTDTQYF,TGCGCCAGCAGCCCAAAGTTCAGGGGGACAGATACGCAGTATTTT
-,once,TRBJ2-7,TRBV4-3,CVRDYEQYF,TGCGTGAGGGACTACGAGCAGTACTTC
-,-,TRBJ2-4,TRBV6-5,CASMARAKNIQYF,TGTGCCAGCATGGCCAGAGCCAAAAACATTCAGTACTTC
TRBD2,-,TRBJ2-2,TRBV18,CASSPSGRWDTGELFF,TGTGCCAGCTCACCTAGCGGGAGATGGGACACCGGGGAGCTGTTTTTT
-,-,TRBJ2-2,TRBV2,CASSVQGTGELFF,TGTGCCAGCAGCGTACAGGGCACCGGGGAGCTGTTTTTT
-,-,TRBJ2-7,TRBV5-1,CASSLRSDIALSSYEQYF,TGCGCCAGCAGCTTACGGTCGGACATCGCCCTAAGCTCCTACGAGCAGTACTTC
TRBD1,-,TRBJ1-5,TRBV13,CASSLGRQGGQPQHF,TGTGCCAGCAGCTTAGGCCGACAGGGCGGTCAGCCCCAGCATTTT
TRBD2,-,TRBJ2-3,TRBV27,CASSLGSRLAGSGNTDTQYF,TGTGCCAGCAGTTTAGGTTCTCGGCTAGCGGGATCGGGTAACACAGATACGCAGTATTTT
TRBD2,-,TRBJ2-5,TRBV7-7,CASSLGLAGAQETQYF,TGTGCCAGCAGCTTAGGACTAGCGGGGGCCCAAGAGACCCAGTACTTC
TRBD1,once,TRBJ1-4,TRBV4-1,CASSQGLTGVGTNEKLFF,TGCGCCAGCAGCCAAGGCCTAACAGGGGTCGGAACTAATGAAAAACTGTTTTTT
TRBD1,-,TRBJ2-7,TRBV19,CASSGDSSYEQYF,TGTGCCAGTAGTGGGGACAGCTCCTACGAGCAGTACTTC
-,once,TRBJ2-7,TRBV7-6,CASSLEVGDYEQYF,TGTGCCAGCAGCTTAGAGGTAGGGGACTACGAGCAGTACTTC
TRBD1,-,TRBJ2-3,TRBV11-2,CASSTWTGAEVRYF,TGTGCCAGCAGCACCTGGACAGGGGCCGAAGTGCGGTATTTT
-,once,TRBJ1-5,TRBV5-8,CASSLDGIRGRQPQHF,TGTGCCAGCAGCTTGGATGGGATCAGGGGACGCCAGCCCCAGCATTTT
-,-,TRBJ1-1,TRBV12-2,CASRLGQGALDTEAFF,TGTGCAAGTCGCTTAGGACAGGGGGCCCTGGACACTGAAGCTTTCTTT
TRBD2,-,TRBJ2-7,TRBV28,CASMWGGVSRHHEQYF,TGTGCCAGCATGTGGGGGGGGGTAAGCCGCCATCACGAGCAGTACTTC
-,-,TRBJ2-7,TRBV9,CASSAVDSYEQYF,TGTGCCAGCAGCGCCGTGGACAGCTACGAGCAGTACTTC
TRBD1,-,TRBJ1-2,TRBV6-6,CASSPDRDGYTF,TGTGCCAGCAGTCCTGACAGGGACGGCTACACCTTC
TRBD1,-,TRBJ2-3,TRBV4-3,CASSRYVQGAADTQYF,TGCGCCAGCAGCCGATACGTTCAGGGGGCCGCAGATACGCAGTATTTT
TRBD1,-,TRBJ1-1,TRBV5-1,CASSLPGQGIIAVEAFF,TGCGCCAGCAGCTTACCGGGACAGGGGATTATTGCGGTTGAAGCTTTCTTT
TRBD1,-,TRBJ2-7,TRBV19,CASSIGGQGYYEQYF,TGTGCCAGTAGTATAGGGGGACAGGGGTATTACGAGCAGTACTTC
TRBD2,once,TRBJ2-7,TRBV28,CASSYGGSSYEQYF,TGTGCCAGCAGTTACGGCGGGAGCTCCTACGAGCAGTACTTC
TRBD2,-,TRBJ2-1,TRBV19,CASSMVAGPNEQFF,TGTGCCAGTAGTATGGTAGCGGGCCCCAATGAGCAGTTCTTC
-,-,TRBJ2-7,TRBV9,CASSVAAASSYEQYF,TGTGCCAGCAGCGTAGCGGCGGCGAGCTCCTACGAGCAGTACTTC
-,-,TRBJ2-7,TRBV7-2,CASSLVSGYEQYF,TGTGCCAGCAGCTTAGTTAGCGGCTACGAGCAGTATTTC
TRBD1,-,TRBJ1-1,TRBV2,CASSEAIPGGGLAFF,TGTGCCAGCAGTGAAGCAATTCCAGGGGGCGGATTGGCTTTCTTT
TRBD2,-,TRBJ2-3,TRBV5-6,CASSLELAGGLYSTDTQYF,TGTGCCAGCAGCTTGGAACTAGCGGGGGGACTTTATAGCACAGATACGCAGTATTTT
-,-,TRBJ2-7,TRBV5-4,CASSLASSYEQYF,TGTGCCAGCAGCTTGGCTAGTTCCTACGAGCAGTACTTC
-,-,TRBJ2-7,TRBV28,CASSISAGYEQYF,TGTGCCAGCAGTATCTCCGCGGGGTACGAGCAGTACTTC
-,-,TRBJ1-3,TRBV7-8,CASRPTGRDSGNTIYF,TGTGCCAGCAGACCGACAGGCCGCGACTCTGGAAACACCATATATTTT
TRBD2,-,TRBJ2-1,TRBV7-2,CASSLTTSGIYNEQFF,TGTGCCAGCAGCTTAACCACTAGCGGGATCTACAATGAGCAGTTCTTC
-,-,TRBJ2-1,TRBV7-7,CASSLGVEADEQFF,TGTGCCAGCAGCTTAGGGGTGGAGGCCGATGAGCAGTTCTTC
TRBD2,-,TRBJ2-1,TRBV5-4,CASSSGTSGTIRRVEQFF,TGTGCCAGCAGCTCCGGGACTAGCGGGACGATCCGAAGGGTTGAGCAGTTCTTC
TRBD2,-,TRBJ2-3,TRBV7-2,CASSLVRGHGGDTQYF,TGTGCCAGCAGCTTAGTGCGGGGCCACGGGGGGGATACGCAGTATTTT
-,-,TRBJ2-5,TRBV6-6,CASSSPGETQYF,TGTGCCAGCAGTTCCCCAGGAGAGACCCAGTACTTC
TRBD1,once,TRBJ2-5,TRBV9,CASSVEGGGETQYF,TGTGCCAGCAGCGTAGAAGGGGGCGGGGAGACCCAGTACTTC
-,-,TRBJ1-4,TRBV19,CASSLWSSEEKLFF,TGTGCCAGTAGTTTATGGTCCTCCGAGGAAAAACTGTTTTTT